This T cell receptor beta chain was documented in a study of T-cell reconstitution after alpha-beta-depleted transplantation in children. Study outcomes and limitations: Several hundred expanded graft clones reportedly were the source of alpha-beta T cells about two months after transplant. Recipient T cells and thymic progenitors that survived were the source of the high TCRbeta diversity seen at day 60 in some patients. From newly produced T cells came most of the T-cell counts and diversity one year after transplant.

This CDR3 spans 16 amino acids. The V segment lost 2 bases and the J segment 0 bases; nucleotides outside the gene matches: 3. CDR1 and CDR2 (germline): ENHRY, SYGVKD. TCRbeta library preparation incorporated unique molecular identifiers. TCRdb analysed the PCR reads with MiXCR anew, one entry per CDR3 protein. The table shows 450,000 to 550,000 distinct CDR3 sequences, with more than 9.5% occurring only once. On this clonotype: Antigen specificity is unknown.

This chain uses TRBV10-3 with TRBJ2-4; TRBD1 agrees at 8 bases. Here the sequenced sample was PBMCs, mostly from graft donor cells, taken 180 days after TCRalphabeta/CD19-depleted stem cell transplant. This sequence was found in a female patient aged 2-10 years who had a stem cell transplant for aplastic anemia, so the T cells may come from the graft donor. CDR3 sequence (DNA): TGTGCCATCAGTGAGGGACAGGGCTTAGCCAAAAACATTCAGTACTTC. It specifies CAISEGQGLAKNIQYF.